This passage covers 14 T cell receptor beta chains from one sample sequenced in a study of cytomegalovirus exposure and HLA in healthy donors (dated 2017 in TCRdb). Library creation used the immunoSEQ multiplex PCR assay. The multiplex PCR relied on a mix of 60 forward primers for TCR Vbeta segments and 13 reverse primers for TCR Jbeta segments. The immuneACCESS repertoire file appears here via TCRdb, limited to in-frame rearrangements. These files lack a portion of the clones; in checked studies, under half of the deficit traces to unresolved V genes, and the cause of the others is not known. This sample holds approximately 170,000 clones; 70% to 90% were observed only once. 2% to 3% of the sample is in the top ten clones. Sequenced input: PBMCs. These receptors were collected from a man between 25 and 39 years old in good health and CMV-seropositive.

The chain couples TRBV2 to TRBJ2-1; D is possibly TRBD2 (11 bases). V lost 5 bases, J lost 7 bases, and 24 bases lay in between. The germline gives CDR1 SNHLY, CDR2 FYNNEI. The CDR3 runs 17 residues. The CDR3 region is CASSRDRGWTSGNEQFF. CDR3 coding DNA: TGTGCCAGCAGTCGGGACAGGGGTTGGACTAGCGGGAATGAGCAGTTCTTC.

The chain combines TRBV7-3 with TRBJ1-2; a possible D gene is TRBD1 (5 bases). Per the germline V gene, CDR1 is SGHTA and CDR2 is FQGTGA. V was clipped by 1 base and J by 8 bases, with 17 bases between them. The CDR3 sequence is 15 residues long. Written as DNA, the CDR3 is TGTGCCAGCAGCTTAATCCCGAACCGGGACTCAGGCTACACCTTC. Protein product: CASSLIPNRDSGYTF. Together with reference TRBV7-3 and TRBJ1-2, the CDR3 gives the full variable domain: GAGVSQTPSNKVTEKGKYVELRCDPISGHTALYWYRQSLGQGPEFLIYFQGTGAADDSGLPNDRFFAVRPEGSVSTLKIQRTERGDSAVYLCASSLIPNRDSGYTFGSGTRLTVV.

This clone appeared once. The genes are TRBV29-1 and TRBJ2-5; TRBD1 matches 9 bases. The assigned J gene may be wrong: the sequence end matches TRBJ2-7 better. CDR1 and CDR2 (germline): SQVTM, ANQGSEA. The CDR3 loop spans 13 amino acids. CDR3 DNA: TGCAGCGTTGAGGGACAGGGACTGGACGAGCAGTACTTC. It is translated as CSVEGQGLDEQYF.

Written as DNA, the CDR3 is TGCAGTGCCCTGAGAGGTGAGCAGTTCTTC. Its protein is CSALRGEQFF. The J gene is TRBJ2-1, the V gene TRBV20-1; D is uncertain. Germline V CDR1 and CDR2: DFQATT, SNEGSKA (reference sequence). The V end was cut by 6 bases, the J end by 9 bases, with 9 bases between. This CDR3 region has 10 residues.

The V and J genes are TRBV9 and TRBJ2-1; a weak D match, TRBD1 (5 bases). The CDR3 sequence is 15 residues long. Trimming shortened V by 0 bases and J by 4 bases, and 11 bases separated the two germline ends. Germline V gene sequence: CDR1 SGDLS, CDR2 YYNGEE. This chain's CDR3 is CASSVDETDYNEQFF. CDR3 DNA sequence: TGTGCCAGCAGCGTAGATGAGACAGATTACAATGAGCAGTTCTTC.

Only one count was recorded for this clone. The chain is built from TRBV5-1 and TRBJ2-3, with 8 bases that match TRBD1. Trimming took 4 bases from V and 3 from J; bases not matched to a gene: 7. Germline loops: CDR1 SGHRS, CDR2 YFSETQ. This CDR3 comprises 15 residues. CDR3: CASSPSRGRTDTQYF. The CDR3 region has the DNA TGCGCCAGCAGCCCGTCCAGGGGGCGGACAGATACGCAGTATTTT. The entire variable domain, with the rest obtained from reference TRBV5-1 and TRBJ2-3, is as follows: KAGVTQTPRYLIKTRGQQVTLSCSPISGHRSVSWYQQTPGQGLQFLFEYFSETQRNKGNFPGRFSGRQFSNSRSEMNVSTLELGDSALYLCASSPSRGRTDTQYFGPGTRLTVL.

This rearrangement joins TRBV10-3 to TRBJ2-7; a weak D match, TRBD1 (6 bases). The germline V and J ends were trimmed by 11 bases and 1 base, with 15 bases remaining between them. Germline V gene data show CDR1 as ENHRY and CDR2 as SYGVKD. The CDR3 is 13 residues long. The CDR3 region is CAARADRSYEQYV. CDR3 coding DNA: TGTGCCGCCAGGGCGGACAGATCCTACGAGCAGTACGTC.

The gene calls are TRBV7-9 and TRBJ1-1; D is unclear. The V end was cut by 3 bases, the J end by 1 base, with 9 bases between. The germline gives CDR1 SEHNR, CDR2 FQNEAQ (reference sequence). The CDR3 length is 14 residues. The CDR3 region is CASSFGRGNTEAFF. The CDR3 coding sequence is TGTGCCAGCAGCTTTGGACGGGGGAACACTGAAGCTTTCTTT.

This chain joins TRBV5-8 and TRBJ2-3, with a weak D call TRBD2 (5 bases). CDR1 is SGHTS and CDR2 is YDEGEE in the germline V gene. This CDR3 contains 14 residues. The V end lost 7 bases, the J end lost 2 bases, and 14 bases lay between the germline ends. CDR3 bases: TGTGCCAGCGGTCCGAGGGCCGTCACAGATACGCAGTATTTT. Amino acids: CASGPRAVTDTQYF.

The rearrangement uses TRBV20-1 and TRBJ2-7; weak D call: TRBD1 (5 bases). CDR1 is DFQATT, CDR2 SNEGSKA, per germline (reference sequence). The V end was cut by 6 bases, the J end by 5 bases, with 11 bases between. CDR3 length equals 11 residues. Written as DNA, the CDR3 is TGCAGTGCCATTCCCAGGGACGAGCAGTACTTC. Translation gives CSAIPRDEQYF.

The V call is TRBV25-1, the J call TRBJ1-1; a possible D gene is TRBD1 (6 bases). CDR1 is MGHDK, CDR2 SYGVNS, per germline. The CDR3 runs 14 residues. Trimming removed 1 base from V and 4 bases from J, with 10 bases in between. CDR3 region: CASSELQGSTEAFF. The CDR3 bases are TGTGCCAGCAGTGAATTGCAGGGGTCCACTGAAGCTTTCTTT. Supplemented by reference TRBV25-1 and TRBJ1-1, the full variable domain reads EADIYQTPRYLVIGTGKKITLECSQTMGHDKMYWYQQDPGMELHLIHYSYGVNSTEKGDLSSESTVSRIRTEHFPLTLESARPSHTSQYLCASSELQGSTEAFFGQGTRLTVV.

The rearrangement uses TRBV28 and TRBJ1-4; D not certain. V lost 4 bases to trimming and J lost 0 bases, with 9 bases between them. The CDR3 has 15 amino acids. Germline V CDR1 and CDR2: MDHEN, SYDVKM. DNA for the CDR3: TGTGCCAGCAGTTCTGGTAGTGCAACTAATGAAAAACTGTTTTTT. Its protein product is CASSSGSATNEKLFF.

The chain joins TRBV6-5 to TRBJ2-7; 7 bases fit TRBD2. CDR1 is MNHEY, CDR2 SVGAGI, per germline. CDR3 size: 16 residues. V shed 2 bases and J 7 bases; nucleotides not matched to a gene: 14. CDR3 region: CASSYAFRGTTGEQYF. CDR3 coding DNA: TGTGCCAGCAGTTACGCCTTTCGGGGGACTACGGGAGAGCAGTACTTC.

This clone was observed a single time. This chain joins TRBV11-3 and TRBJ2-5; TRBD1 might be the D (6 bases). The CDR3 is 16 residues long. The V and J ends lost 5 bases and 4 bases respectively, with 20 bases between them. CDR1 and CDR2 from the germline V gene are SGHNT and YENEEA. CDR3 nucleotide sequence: TGTGCCAGCAGCACCCAAGGACAGATTCTTCCAGAGACCCAGTACTTC. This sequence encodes CASSTQGQILPETQYF. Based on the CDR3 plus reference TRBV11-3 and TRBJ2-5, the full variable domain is EAGVVQSPRYKIIEKKQPVAFWCNPISGHNTLYWYLQNLGQGPELLIRYENEEAVDDSQLPKDRFSAERLKGVDSTLKIQPAELGDSAVYLCASSTQGQILPETQYFGPGTRLLVL.